A selection of T cell receptor beta chains follows, all from one sample in a study of shared clonotypes between healthy human individuals. Using immunoSEQ multiplex PCR, the repertoire was profiled, and TCRdb retains in-frame clones only, with some absent. The table lists about 95,000 clones, 65% to 70% of them singletons, with around 41% in the top ten. Specimen: memory CD8+ T cells sorted from blood. The receptor source for this set is a man aged 30-40 years in good health. CDR3s include the opening cysteine and the closing phenylalanine or tryptophan. The D gene is left open where the match is weak. Clone size is shown for a subset of rows, as once, few, many or a class of expanded clone.

d_call j_call v_call clone_size cdr3_nt cdr3_aa
. TRBJ2-1 TRBV4-1 few TGCGCCAGCAGCCCGATTCCAGGGTTGACTTTCAATGAGCAGTTCTTC CASSPIPGLTFNEQFF
. TRBJ1-2 TRBV7-6 . TGTGCCAGCGGACTCGGGACCCGGGGGGCCGGTGGCTACACCTTC CASGLGTRGAGGYTF
. TRBJ2-2 TRBV7-8 few TGTGCCAGCAGCTTAAGCGATACGGACATGAACACCGGGGAGCTGTTTTTT CASSLSDTDMNTGELFF
. TRBJ1-2 TRBV28 . TGTGCCAGCAGTTTCTTCCAGGGTGGCTATGGCTACACCTTC CASSFFQGGYGYTF
TRBD2 TRBJ2-7 TRBV2 . TGTGCCAGCAGTGTCGCTCTAGCGGGAGACTACGAGCAGTACTTC CASSVALAGDYEQYF
TRBD1 TRBJ2-1 TRBV27 . TGTGCCAGCAGGAGCCGGGACAGGGTTTTTAATGAGCAGTTCTTC CASRSRDRVFNEQFF
. TRBJ2-7 TRBV28 few TGTGCCAGCAGTTCACGGACAGTCGCCCACGAGCAGTACTTC CASSSRTVAHEQYF
TRBD1 TRBJ2-7 TRBV25-1 . TGTGCCAGCCGGCAGGGGGCCTACGAGCAGTACTTC CASRQGAYEQYF
TRBD2 TRBJ2-7 TRBV7-8 . TGTGCCAGCAGCTTATGGACTAGCGGGGCCTACGAGCAGTACTTC CASSLWTSGAYEQYF
. TRBJ1-1 TRBV5-1 . TGCGCCAGCAGCTTGGCCGGGGGGCGAGGGGCTGAAGCTTTCTTT CASSLAGGRGAEAFF
. TRBJ2-7 TRBV4-3 . TGCGCCAGCAGCCAAGATATTACAACTGGGGCATGGTTC CASSQDITTGAWF
. TRBJ1-4 TRBV5-6 . TGTGCCAGCAGCTTCTTCTCGGGGGCGGAAAAACTGTTTTTT CASSFFSGAEKLFF
. TRBJ1-3 TRBV30 . TGTGCCTGGAAATGGTTCTCTGGAAACACCATATATTTT CAWKWFSGNTIYF
. TRBJ2-6 TRBV7-5 once TGTGCCAGAAGACTCATCTGTAGACAAAGTCGGGCCAACGTCCTGACTTTC CARRLICRQSRANVLTF
. TRBJ2-6 TRBV2 . TGTGCCAGCAGAGACAAACGGACAGTCACCTCCTCTGGGGCCAACGTCCTGACTTTC CASRDKRTVTSSGANVLTF
. TRBJ2-5 TRBV6-5 few TGTGCCAGCAGTTACGGGGAGGCCCAAGAGACCCAGTACTTC CASSYGEAQETQYF
. TRBJ2-1 TRBV28 few TGTGCCAGCGTCCGGGACCATTACAATGAGCAGTTCTTC CASVRDHYNEQFF
TRBD2 TRBJ2-1 TRBV7-2 few TGTGCCAGCAGCCCGACCGGACTAGCGGGATGGAATGAGCAGTTCTTC CASSPTGLAGWNEQFF
. TRBJ2-3 TRBV10-3 few TGTGCCATCAGTGAGTCTCTGGAGTGGCGCTCAGATACGCAGTATTTT CAISESLEWRSDTQYF
. TRBJ2-7 TRBV19 . TGTGCCAGTAGTATTCATGGAGGCGGGTTGCCAGACCCAAACTACGAGCAGTACTTC CASSIHGGGLPDPNYEQYF
TRBD1 TRBJ2-1 TRBV25-1 . TGTGCCAGCAGTGACGCGGGACAGGGGTTGATGAACAATGAGCAGTTCTTC CASSDAGQGLMNNEQFF
. TRBJ1-2 TRBV5-4 . TGTGCCAGCAGCCTTGACAATCTGGGCCTTAACTATGGCTACACCTTC CASSLDNLGLNYGYTF
TRBD2 TRBJ2-5 TRBV28 once TGTGCCAGCAGCGAACCTCGGCGGGTCGATATGCGGGAGGGCTTCCAAGAGACCCAGTACTTC CASSEPRRVDMREGFQETQYF
. TRBJ2-1 TRBV5-6 . TGTGCCAGCAGCTTGGACCTGAGCTCCTACAATGAGCAGTTCTTC CASSLDLSSYNEQFF
. TRBJ2-7 TRBV13 . TGTGCCAGCAGCTTTACAGGGGAGGATTATGACGAGCAGTACTTC CASSFTGEDYDEQYF
TRBD1 TRBJ2-7 TRBV9 . TGTGCCAGCAGCGTGTCTCGTTCCCAGGGGGCCGACGAGCAGTACTTC CASSVSRSQGADEQYF
. TRBJ2-1 TRBV6-5 . TGTGCCAGCCGGCGTTACAATGAGCAGTTCTTC CASRRYNEQFF
. TRBJ1-4 TRBV28 . TGTGCCAGCACCCTGCAGGGGTCTGAAAAACTGTTTTTT CASTLQGSEKLFF
. TRBJ2-3 TRBV19 . TGTGCCAGTAGTATCGGCACTAAGCCCGCCCCAGATACGCAGTATTTT CASSIGTKPAPDTQYF
TRBD1 TRBJ2-2 TRBV6-1 . TGTGCCAGCTCCCGGGTAGGACAGGGGGCCGGGGAGCTGTTTTTT CASSRVGQGAGELFF
TRBD1 TRBJ1-2 TRBV7-2 . TGTGCCAGCAGCTCTTCGGACAGGCTCTTTCGCCTTAACTATGGCTACACCTTC CASSSSDRLFRLNYGYTF
. TRBJ1-1 TRBV4-2 . TGTGCCAGCAGCCAACTGGACAGACGGAACACTGAAGCTTTCTTT CASSQLDRRNTEAFF
. TRBJ2-7 TRBV4-3 . TGCGCCAGCTCCTCCGTCCAAGGCGAGCAGTACTTC CASSSVQGEQYF
. TRBJ2-3 TRBV27 . TGTGCCAGCAGTTTGGCAGCGGGCACAGATACGCAGTATTTT CASSLAAGTDTQYF
. TRBJ1-4 TRBV28 . TGTGCCAGCAGTTTACTGACAGACTCTAATGAAAAACTGTTTTTT CASSLLTDSNEKLFF
TRBD2 TRBJ2-3 TRBV27 few TGTGCCAGCAGTTTATACATGGTGCGGGAGGTCACAGATACGCAGTATTTT CASSLYMVREVTDTQYF
. TRBJ2-3 TRBV4-1 . TGCGCCAGCAGCCAGTCGAATATGGGCTTCACAGATACGCAGTATTTT CASSQSNMGFTDTQYF
TRBD2 TRBJ2-5 TRBV28 once TGTGCCAGCAGTTTCGGGACAGTTGATAGCGGGAGGCAAGAGACCCAGTACTTC CASSFGTVDSGRQETQYF
TRBD2 TRBJ2-2 TRBV27 . TGTGCCAGCAGACCACTAGCGGGAATGAACGGGGAGCTGTTTTTT CASRPLAGMNGELFF
. TRBJ1-2 TRBV28 few TGTGCCGAGGGCACCGGCTATGGCTACACCTTC CAEGTGYGYTF
. TRBJ1-1 TRBV5-1 . TGCGCCAGCAGCTTGTTTCGCAGGGGAATGAACACTGAAGCTTTCTTT CASSLFRRGMNTEAFF
TRBD2 TRBJ2-7 TRBV6-1 . TGTGCCAGCAGTGTTGGTAGCGGGAGCTCCTACGAGCAGTACTTC CASSVGSGSSYEQYF
. TRBJ2-5 TRBV4-3 . TGCGCCAGCAGCCAAGTACAGGAAGAAGAGACCCAGTACTTC CASSQVQEEETQYF
TRBD2 TRBJ2-7 TRBV7-9 . TGTGCCAGCAGCTTCGGAGCGGGAAGATACGAGCAGTACTTC CASSFGAGRYEQYF
TRBD2 TRBJ2-2 TRBV6-1 few TGTGCCAGCAGTGTACCGGGAGGTGAGACCGGGGAGCTGTTTTTT CASSVPGGETGELFF
. TRBJ2-3 TRBV5-6 . TGTGCCAGCAGCTTGGATGGTCGACTACCTAGCACAGATACGCAGTATTTT CASSLDGRLPSTDTQYF
TRBD1 TRBJ2-7 TRBV9 . TGTGCCAGCAGCACGGGGACAGATAGCTACGAGCAGTACTTC CASSTGTDSYEQYF
TRBD1 TRBJ2-1 TRBV7-9 . TGTGCCAGCAGCTCGGACAGGGACAGTTACAATGAGCAGTTCTTC CASSSDRDSYNEQFF
. TRBJ2-3 TRBV5-4 once TGTGCCAGCAGCCCCGCCCCGTCGAGCGGGAGCACAGATACGCAGTATTTT CASSPAPSSGSTDTQYF
TRBD1 TRBJ2-1 TRBV28 . TGTGCCAGCAATTCCTACGGGACAGGGCCATACAATGAGCAGTTCTTC CASNSYGTGPYNEQFF
TRBD1 TRBJ1-1 TRBV2 . TGTGCCAGCAGTGAGAGACAGGGTCGACCCGAAGCTTTCTTT CASSERQGRPEAFF
TRBD2 TRBJ2-7 TRBV2 . TGTGCCAGCAGTTTAGCGGGGGAGCAGTACTTC CASSLAGEQYF
. TRBJ2-1 TRBV5-5 . TGTGCCAGCAGCCAAGAACGTACCCAGTCCTACAATGAGCAGTTCTTC CASSQERTQSYNEQFF
. TRBJ1-1 TRBV5-1 . TGCGCCAGCAGCTTGTCAGGGATGAACACTGAAGCTTTCTTT CASSLSGMNTEAFF